This T cell receptor (beta chain) was identified in a study of early T cells in non-severe SARS-CoV-2 infection. Study-wide results and limits: VDJdb matching, biased toward anti-spike CD8 responses, missed private and CD4 specificities.

MiXCR, run by TCRdb on the 5' RACE reads, gives a single entry per CDR3 protein. The data show around 67,000 distinct CDR3 sequences, around 11% seen once. This clonotype showed up many times. Its antigen is not identified. V was shortened by 1 base and J by 0 bases, with 8 bases between the two germline ends. Germline V lookup: CDR1 SGHKS, CDR2 YYEKEE (reference sequence). The CDR3 has 15 residues. This sequence was found in an adult who was a healthcare worker with PCR-confirmed SARS-CoV-2 infection or an uninfected control (not recorded which). Sequencing used whole blood. The chain links TRBV5-5 to TRBJ2-1; D is unresolved. CDR3 sequence reads: CASSLSRISYNEQFF. The DNA for the CDR3 is TGTGCCAGCAGCTTGTCCCGGATCTCCTACAATGAGCAGTTCTTC.